Listed here are 31 T cell receptor beta chains from one sample, sequenced in a study of cytomegalovirus exposure and HLA in healthy donors. The PCR made use of 60 Vbeta and 13 Jbeta primers. The protocol was immunoSEQ multiplex PCR, while the TCRdb copy is restricted to in-frame clones and leaves out a portion. The sample lists about 140,000 clones, around 68% occurring once. Input material: PBMCs. All receptors come from a man aged 25 to 40 in good health and CMV-seropositive.

The V call is TRBV19, the J call TRBJ1-2; no reliable D call. The V end lost 6 bases, the J end lost 2 bases, and 13 bases lay between the germline ends. CDR1 and CDR2 from the germline V gene are LNHDA and SQIVND (reference sequence). The CDR3 spans 14 residues. CDR3 amino acids: CASSRGGLNYGYTF. The CDR3 region has the DNA TGTGCCAGTAGCAGAGGAGGGTTGAACTATGGCTACACCTTC.

CDR3 DNA: TGTGCCAGCAGTCAGGGGTCGGGCTACGAGCAGTACTTC. Its protein product is CASSQGSGYEQYF. The J gene is TRBJ2-7, the V gene TRBV6-5, with D possibly being TRBD1 (6 bases). Trimming left V 5 bases short and J 3 bases short, with 11 bases between. The CDR3 has 13 residues. Germline V gene lookup returns CDR1 MNHEY and CDR2 SVGAGI.

This rearrangement joins TRBV27 to TRBJ2-5; D not certain. V dropped 3 bases and J dropped 3 bases, with 8 bases sitting between them. The CDR3 is 13 amino acids. Germline V lookup: CDR1 MNHEY, CDR2 SMNVEV (reference sequence). CDR3 amino acids: CASSFGGEETQYF. CDR3 nucleotides: TGTGCCAGCAGTTTTGGTGGAGAAGAGACCCAGTACTTC.

This chain joins TRBV5-1 and TRBJ1-3, with a weak D call TRBD1 (6 bases). Trimming stripped 1 base from V and 0 bases from J, with 11 bases between. There are 16 residues in the CDR3. CDR1 SGHRS and CDR2 YFSETQ come from the germline V gene. The CDR3: CASSLQGSYSGNTIYF. The DNA of the CDR3 is TGCGCCAGCAGCTTGCAGGGGTCCTACTCTGGAAACACCATATATTTT. The full variable domain, completed using reference TRBV5-1 and TRBJ1-3, is KAGVTQTPRYLIKTRGQQVTLSCSPISGHRSVSWYQQTPGQGLQFLFEYFSETQRNKGNFPGRFSGRQFSNSRSEMNVSTLELGDSALYLCASSLQGSYSGNTIYFGEGSWLTVV.

This clone was seen more than once but under ten times. V usage is TRBV10-1 and J usage is TRBJ2-2, with D perhaps TRBD2 (5 bases). V lost 0 bases to trimming and J lost 14 bases, with 13 bases between them. The CDR3 spans 13 residues. Germline V gene sequence: CDR1 WNHNN, CDR2 SYGVQD (reference sequence). CDR3 protein: CASSESNEGTLFF. The CDR3 DNA is TGCGCCAGCAGTGAGTCGAACGAGGGAACACTGTTTTTT.

CDR3 in amino acids: CSAGTGGPQHF. The DNA of the CDR3 is TGCAGTGCTGGAACCGGGGGGCCCCAGCATTTT. The gene calls are TRBV20-1 and TRBJ1-5; maybe TRBD1 (5 bases). Looked up from germline, CDR1 is DFQATT and CDR2 is SNEGSKA (reference sequence). The V gene lost 5 bases and the J gene lost 9 bases, with 11 bases spanning the gap. The length of the CDR3 is 11 residues.

The rearrangement uses TRBV7-9 and TRBJ2-1; D perhaps matches TRBD2 (5 bases). V lost 5 bases to trimming and J lost 10 bases, with 15 bases between them. CDR3 length equals 13 residues. Germline loops: CDR1 SEHNR, CDR2 FQNEAQ (reference sequence). This CDR3 reads CASSPAVSGEQFF. CDR3 nucleotide sequence: TGTGCCAGCAGCCCCGCCGTCTCGGGGGAGCAGTTCTTC.

This chain connects TRBV10-1 to TRBJ2-7; 10 nucleotides line up with TRBD1. Germline loops: CDR1 WNHNN, CDR2 SYGVQD (reference sequence). The CDR3 length is 13 residues. The V segment lost 7 bases and the J segment 2 bases; nucleotides outside the gene matches: 2. In nucleotides, the CDR3 is TGCGCCAGCACGGGACAGGGGACCTACGAGCAGTACTTC. As protein: CASTGQGTYEQYF.

CDR3 loop: CAWSVEMDTEAFF. The CDR3, as DNA: TGTGCCTGGAGTGTGGAGATGGACACTGAAGCTTTCTTT. J is TRBJ1-1 and V is TRBV30; D call uncertain. CDR1 and CDR2 from the germline V gene are GTSNPN and SVGIG (reference sequence). V was cut by 0 bases and J by 3 bases, with 8 bases left in between. CDR3 length: 13 amino acids.

This clone was recorded only once. At one of its ends the junction is not consistent with the germline gene, which may arise from a read error. V gene TRBV27 combines with J gene TRBJ1-1; possible D gene TRBD1, 6 bases. The CDR3 spans 12 residues. Germline loops: CDR1 MNHEY, CDR2 SMNVEV (reference sequence). The CDR3 reads CASRRGGTAAFF. CDR3 coding DNA: TGTGCCAGCAGGCGGGGGGGCACTGCAGCTTTCTTT.

The gene calls are TRBV7-3 and TRBJ2-5, with TRBD1 as a possible D gene (6 bases). The CDR3 contains 13 residues. Trimming pared 3 bases from V and 3 bases from J, leaving 8 bases between. Germline values: CDR1 SGHTA, CDR2 FQGTGA. DNA of the CDR3: TGTGCCAGCAGCTTTGCAGGGGAAGAGACCCAGTACTTC. This encodes CASSFAGEETQYF.

The chain employs TRBV7-2 and TRBJ2-7; the D gene is possibly TRBD2 (5 bases). Germline V gene data show CDR1 as SGHTA and CDR2 as FQGNSA. Trimming stripped 0 bases from V and 0 bases from J, with 6 bases between. This CDR3 has 14 residues. CDR3 loop: CASSLAEGSYEQYF. CDR3 sequence (DNA): TGTGCCAGCAGCTTAGCAGAGGGCTCCTACGAGCAGTACTTC.

J is TRBJ1-5 and V is TRBV10-3; 7 bases map to TRBD1. This CDR3 is built from 15 residues. In germline, CDR1 is ENHRY, CDR2 SYGVKD. J was trimmed by 5 bases and V by 9 bases; bases with no gene match: 13. The CDR3 loop is CAIGIGTEIYQPQHF. Here the CDR3 DNA reads TGTGCCATTGGCATAGGGACAGAAATTTATCAGCCCCAGCATTTT.

This clone was seen just once. V and J are TRBV5-4 and TRBJ2-3; 11 bases match TRBD2. Germline lookup yields CDR1 SGHNT and CDR2 YYREEE (reference sequence). This CDR3 contains 17 residues. V lost 1 base to trimming and J lost 2 bases; unmatched junction nucleotides: 6. The CDR3 DNA is TGTGCCAGCAGCTTGCGCCTAGCGGGAGGTGCCACAGATACGCAGTATTTT. Its translation is CASSLRLAGGATDTQYF.

The V call is TRBV5-1, the J call TRBJ2-1; TRBD2 matches at 7 bases. Germline lookup yields CDR1 SGHRS and CDR2 YFSETQ. This CDR3 spans 18 amino acids. The ends lost 4 bases at V and 2 bases at J; junction bases unmatched: 15. The CDR3 coding sequence is TGCGCCAGCAGCCCCCCGAGGGGCGGGAGTTTCCCCTACAATGAGCAGTTCTTC. Its protein is CASSPPRGGSFPYNEQFF.

With regard to this clone: Within the sample, other DNA sequences also encode this same CDR3. The CDR3 sequence is CASSQTGQETQYF. The CDR3 DNA reads TGTGCCAGCAGTCAAACAGGTCAAGAGACCCAGTACTTC. The V gene is TRBV28, the J gene TRBJ2-5, with D maybe TRBD1 (5 bases). V was shortened by 5 bases and J by 2 bases, with 9 bases between the two germline ends. This CDR3 comprises 13 residues. Germline CDR1 is MDHEN and CDR2 is SYDVKM.

This chain connects TRBV5-1 to TRBJ2-1; 7 bases agree with TRBD1. Germline V CDR1 and CDR2: SGHRS, YFSETQ. This CDR3 has 14 amino acids. The J segment lost 7 bases and the V segment lost 5 bases, leaving 9 bases of the junction unmatched. The CDR3 region is CASREGDSENEQFF. Written as DNA, the CDR3 is TGCGCCAGCAGGGAAGGGGACAGTGAGAATGAGCAGTTCTTC.

This rearrangement joins TRBV18 to TRBJ1-5; D ambiguous. V dropped 4 bases and J dropped 4 bases, with 11 bases sitting between them. The germline V gene has CDR1 KGHSH and CDR2 LQKENI. This CDR3 has 14 amino acids. Written as DNA, the CDR3 is TGTGCCAGCTCACTAGAAGACGGGAATCAGCCCCAGCATTTT. Protein product: CASSLEDGNQPQHF.

J is TRBJ2-3 and V is TRBV5-1; 10 bases are a match to TRBD2. Germline V gives CDR1 SGHRS, CDR2 YFSETQ. This CDR3 region has 16 residues. With V trimmed by 3 bases and J by 2 bases, 6 bases remained unmatched. The CDR3 sequence is CASSSRAGGLTDTQYF. The DNA of the CDR3 is TGCGCCAGCAGCTCCCGAGCGGGAGGGCTCACAGATACGCAGTATTTT.

The chain carries TRBV7-6 and TRBJ1-1; D ambiguous. Deletions cut 5 bases from V and 7 bases from J, with 20 bases between. The CDR3 has 15 amino acids. Germline V gives CDR1 SGHVS, CDR2 FNYEAQ. Here the CDR3 reads CASSKGRGGTGEAFF. CDR3 coding DNA: TGTGCCAGCAGCAAAGGACGGGGAGGTACTGGTGAAGCTTTCTTT.

The chain combines TRBV27 with TRBJ2-7, with 10 bases identical to TRBD1. In germline, CDR1 is MNHEY, CDR2 SMNVEV (reference sequence). The CDR3 totals 14 residues. V gave up 7 bases and J gave up 6 bases; unmatched junction bases: 9. CDR3 bases: TGTGCCAGCAAACGACTGGGACAGGGGCTCGAGCAGTACTTC. Amino acid sequence: CASKRLGQGLEQYF.

J is TRBJ2-7 and V is TRBV28; perhaps TRBD1 as D (6 bases). CDR3 length: 14 residues. Between the trimmed V and J ends, which lost 4 bases and 2 bases, there was a span of 12 bases. In germline, CDR1 is MDHEN, CDR2 SYDVKM. CDR3 sequence reads: CASSSWDTPYEQYF. Written as DNA, the CDR3 is TGTGCCAGCAGTTCATGGGACACACCCTACGAGCAGTACTTC.

The chain employs TRBV12-5 and TRBJ2-7; D may be TRBD1 (5 bases). CDR3 length: 13 amino acids. CDR1 and CDR2 (germline): LGHNT, FRNRAP. V gave up 7 bases and J gave up 2 bases, with 12 bases separating them. As DNA, the CDR3 is TGTGCTAGTGCCTCACAGGTCACCTACGAGCAGTACTTC. Protein: CASASQVTYEQYF. The whole variable domain, filled in from reference TRBV12-5 and TRBJ2-7, reads DARVTQTPRHKVTEMGQEVTMRCQPILGHNTVFWYRQTMMQGLELLAYFRNRAPLDDSGMPKDRFSAEMPDATLATLKIQPSEPRDSAVYFCASASQVTYEQYFGPGTRLTVT.

The chain has TRBV4-1 and TRBJ2-1; 7 bases fit TRBD2. The CDR3 consists of 15 residues. J lost 9 bases, V lost 0 bases, and 8 bases had no gene match. Germline CDR1 MGHRA, CDR2 YSYEKL. CDR3 sequence: CASSQDWGEGGEQFF. CDR3 sequence (DNA): TGCGCCAGCAGCCAAGATTGGGGGGAGGGAGGTGAGCAGTTCTTC.

Details on this clone: The same CDR3 is also encoded by other DNA sequences in this sample. The chain uses TRBV7-9 and TRBJ2-2; D gene uncertain. Trimming pared 0 bases from V and 2 bases from J, leaving 4 bases between. Germline CDR1 and CDR2: SEHNR and FQNEAQ (reference sequence). CDR3 length: 14 residues. CDR3 sequence reads: CASSLAPNTGELFF. In nucleotides, the CDR3 is TGTGCCAGCAGCTTAGCCCCAAACACCGGGGAGCTGTTTTTT.

This clone was detected only once. V is TRBV5-6 and J is TRBJ2-5; D gene unclear. The DNA end favors TRBJ2-7, so the J call may be wrong. The germline V gene encodes CDR1 SGHDT and CDR2 YYEEEE. CDR3 length: 11 residues. As DNA, the CDR3 is TGTGCCAGCAGCGCTGCAGGCGAGCAGTACTTC. Its translation: CASSAAGEQYF.

A few counts support this clone. V gene TRBV30 combines with J gene TRBJ1-4; D gene ambiguous. This CDR3 spans 12 amino acids. The germline V gene has CDR1 GTSNPN and CDR2 SVGIG (reference sequence). Trimming removed 3 bases at V and 5 bases at J, with 7 bases between. Written as DNA, the CDR3 is TGTGCCTGGAGCCCCCGGAATGAAAAACTGTTTTTT. Protein product: CAWSPRNEKLFF.

In this sample, this clone turned up a few times. The chain recombines TRBV6-5 with TRBJ1-1; D is uncertain. V was cut by 2 bases and J by 4 bases, with 11 bases left in between. Looked up from germline, CDR1 is MNHEY and CDR2 is SVGAGI. CDR3 size: 14 residues. CDR3 sequence: CASSYHLKITEAFF. In nucleotides, the CDR3 is TGTGCCAGCAGTTACCATCTAAAGATCACTGAAGCTTTCTTT.

This chain links TRBV19 with TRBJ1-4, with D tentatively TRBD1 (5 bases). CDR1 LNHDA and CDR2 SQIVND come from the germline V gene (reference sequence). V lost 6 bases to trimming and J lost 2 bases, with 10 bases between them. The CDR3 has 14 residues. CDR3 residues: CASSQGVTNEKLFF. CDR3 sequence (DNA): TGTGCCAGTAGCCAAGGGGTTACTAATGAAAAACTGTTTTTT. The full variable domain, its missing parts supplied by reference TRBV19 and TRBJ1-4, is DGGITQSPKYLFRKEGQNVTLSCEQNLNHDAMYWYRQDPGQGLRLIYYSQIVNDFQKGDIAEGYSVSREKKESFPLTVTSAQKNPTAFYLCASSQGVTNEKLFFGSGTQLSVL.

CDR3 sequence reads: CASSLDLSNYGYTF. The CDR3 DNA sequence: TGTGCCAGCAGTCTAGACTTATCTAACTATGGCTACACCTTC. The gene calls are TRBV28 and TRBJ1-2, with D uncertain. Trimming pared 5 bases from V and 0 bases from J, leaving 10 bases between. Germline V gene sequence: CDR1 MDHEN, CDR2 SYDVKM. The CDR3 runs to 14 residues.

The chain carries TRBV30 and TRBJ1-2, with unresolved D. This CDR3 is 12 amino acids long. From germline, CDR1 is GTSNPN and CDR2 SVGIG (reference sequence). Trimming cost V 7 bases and J 3 bases, with 12 bases left between them. CDR3 DNA sequence: TGTGCCTTCCACCCGACATACTATGGCTACACCTTC. This codes for CAFHPTYYGYTF.